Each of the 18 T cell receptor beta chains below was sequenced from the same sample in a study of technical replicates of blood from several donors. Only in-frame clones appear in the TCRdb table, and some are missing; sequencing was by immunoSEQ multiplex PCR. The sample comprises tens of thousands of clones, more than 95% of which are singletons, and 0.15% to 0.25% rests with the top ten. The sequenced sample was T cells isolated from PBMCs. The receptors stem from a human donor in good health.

This CDR3 reads CAWTQPQLLGTEAFF. CDR3 DNA: TGTGCCTGGACCCAGCCACAGTTGTTGGGTACTGAAGCTTTCTTT. The rearrangement joins TRBV30 to TRBJ1-1, with no clear D. Trimming left V 4 bases short and J 5 bases short, with 20 bases between. Germline V CDR1 and CDR2: GTSNPN, SVGIG (reference sequence). This CDR3 has 15 residues.

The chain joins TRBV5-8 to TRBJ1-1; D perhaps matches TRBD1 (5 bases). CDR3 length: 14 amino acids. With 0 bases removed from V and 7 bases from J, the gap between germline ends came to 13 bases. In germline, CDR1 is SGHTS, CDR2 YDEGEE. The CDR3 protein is CASSLGRAVFEAFF. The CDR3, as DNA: TGTGCCAGCAGCTTGGGCAGGGCGGTCTTTGAAGCTTTCTTT.

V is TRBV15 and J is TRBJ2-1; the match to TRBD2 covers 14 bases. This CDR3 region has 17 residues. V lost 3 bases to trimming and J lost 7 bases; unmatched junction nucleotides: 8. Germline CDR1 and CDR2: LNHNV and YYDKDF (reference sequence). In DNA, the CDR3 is TGTGCCACCAGCAGCCGACTAGCGGGAGGGCCATTGAATGAGCAGTTCTTC. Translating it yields CATSSRLAGGPLNEQFF.

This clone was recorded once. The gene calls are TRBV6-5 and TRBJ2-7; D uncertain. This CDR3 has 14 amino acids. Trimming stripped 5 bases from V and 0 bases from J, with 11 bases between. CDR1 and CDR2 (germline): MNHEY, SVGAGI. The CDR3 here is CASSLYGSSYEQYF. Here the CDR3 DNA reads TGTGCCAGCAGTCTCTATGGTAGCTCCTACGAGCAGTACTTC.

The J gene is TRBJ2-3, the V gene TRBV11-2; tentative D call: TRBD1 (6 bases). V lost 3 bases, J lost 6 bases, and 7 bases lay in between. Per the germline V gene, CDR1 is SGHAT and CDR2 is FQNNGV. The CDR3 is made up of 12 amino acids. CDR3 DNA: TGTGCCAGCAGCTTCGGACAGGATACGCAGTATTTT. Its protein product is CASSFGQDTQYF.

The CDR3 loop reads CASSIRQSLHGYTF. The CDR3 bases are TGTGCCAGTAGTATCCGACAGTCCCTACATGGCTACACCTTC. This chain joins TRBV19 and TRBJ1-2, with D possibly being TRBD1 (5 bases). CDR3 length: 14 residues. Germline V gene data show CDR1 as LNHDA and CDR2 as SQIVND (reference sequence). V was trimmed by 3 bases and J by 6 bases, leaving 14 bases between them.

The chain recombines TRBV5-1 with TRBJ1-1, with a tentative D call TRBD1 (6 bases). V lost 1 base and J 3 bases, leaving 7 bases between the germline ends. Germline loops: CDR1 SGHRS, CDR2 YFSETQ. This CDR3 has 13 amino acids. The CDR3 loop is CASSLSGDTEAFF. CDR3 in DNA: TGCGCCAGCAGCTTGTCAGGGGACACTGAAGCTTTCTTT.

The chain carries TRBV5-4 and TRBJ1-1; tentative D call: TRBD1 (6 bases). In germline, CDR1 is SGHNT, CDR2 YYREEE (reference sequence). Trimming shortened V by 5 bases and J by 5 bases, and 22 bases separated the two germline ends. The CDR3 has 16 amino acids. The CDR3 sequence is CASSRTGLGWGTEAFF. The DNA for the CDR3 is TGTGCCAGCAGTCGTACAGGGTTGGGGTGGGGTACTGAAGCTTTCTTT.

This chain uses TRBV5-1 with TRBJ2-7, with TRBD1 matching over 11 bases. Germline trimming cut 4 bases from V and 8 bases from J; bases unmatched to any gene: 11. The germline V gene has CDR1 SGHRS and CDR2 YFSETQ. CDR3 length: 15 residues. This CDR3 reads CASSPYRDRGGQQYF. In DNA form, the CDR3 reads TGCGCCAGCAGCCCGTACCGGGACAGGGGGGGTCAGCAGTACTTC.

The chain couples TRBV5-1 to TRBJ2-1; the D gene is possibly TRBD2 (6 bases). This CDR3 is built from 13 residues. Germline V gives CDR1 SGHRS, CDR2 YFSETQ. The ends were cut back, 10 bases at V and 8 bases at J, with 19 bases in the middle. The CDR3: CAGGFRMRDEQFF. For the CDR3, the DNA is TGCGCCGGGGGGTTTAGGATGCGAGATGAGCAGTTCTTC.

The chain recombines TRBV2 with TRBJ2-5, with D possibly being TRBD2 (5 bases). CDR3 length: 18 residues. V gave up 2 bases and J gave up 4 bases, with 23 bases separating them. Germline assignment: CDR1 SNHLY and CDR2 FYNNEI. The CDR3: CASSEWEERSRILETQYF. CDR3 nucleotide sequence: TGTGCCAGCAGTGAATGGGAAGAGCGGAGTAGGATCCTAGAGACCCAGTACTTC.

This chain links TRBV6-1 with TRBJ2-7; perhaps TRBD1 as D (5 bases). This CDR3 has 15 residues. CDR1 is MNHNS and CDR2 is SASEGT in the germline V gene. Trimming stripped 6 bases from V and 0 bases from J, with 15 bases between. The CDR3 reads CASRDKKGNSYEQYF. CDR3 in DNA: TGTGCCAGCAGGGACAAAAAAGGAAACTCCTACGAGCAGTACTTC.

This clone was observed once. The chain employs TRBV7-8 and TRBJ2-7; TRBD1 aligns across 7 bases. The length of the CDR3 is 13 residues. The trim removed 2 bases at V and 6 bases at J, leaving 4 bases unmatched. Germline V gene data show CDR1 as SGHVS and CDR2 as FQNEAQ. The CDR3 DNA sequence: TGTGCCAGCAGCTTACAGGGGGAGCCCGAGCAGTACTTC. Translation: CASSLQGEPEQYF.

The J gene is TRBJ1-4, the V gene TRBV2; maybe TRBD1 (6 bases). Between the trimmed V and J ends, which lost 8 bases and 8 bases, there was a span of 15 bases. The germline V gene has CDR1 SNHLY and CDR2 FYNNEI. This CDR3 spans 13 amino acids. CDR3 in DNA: TGTGCCAGCCTGGACAGAGAGATAGAAAAACTGTTTTTT. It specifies CASLDREIEKLFF.

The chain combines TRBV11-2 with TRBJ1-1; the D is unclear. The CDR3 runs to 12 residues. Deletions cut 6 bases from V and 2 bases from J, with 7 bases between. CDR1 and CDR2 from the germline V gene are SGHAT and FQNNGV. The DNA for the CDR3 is TGTGCCAGCAGTACATTAAACACTGAAGCTTTCTTT. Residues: CASSTLNTEAFF.

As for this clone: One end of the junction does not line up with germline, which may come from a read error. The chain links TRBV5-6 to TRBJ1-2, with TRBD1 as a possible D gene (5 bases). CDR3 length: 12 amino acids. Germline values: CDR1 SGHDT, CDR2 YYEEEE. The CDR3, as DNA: TGTGCCAGCACCGGAGGGGCACCGCTCCTCTCATTC. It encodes CASTGGAPLLSF.

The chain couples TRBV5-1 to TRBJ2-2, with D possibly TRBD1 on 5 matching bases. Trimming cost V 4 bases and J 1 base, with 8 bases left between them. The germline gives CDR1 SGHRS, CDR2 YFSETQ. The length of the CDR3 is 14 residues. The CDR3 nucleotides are TGCGCCAGCAGCCCCACAGGGAACACCGGGGAGCTGTTTTTT. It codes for CASSPTGNTGELFF. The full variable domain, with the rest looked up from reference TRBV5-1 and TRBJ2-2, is KAGVTQTPRYLIKTRGQQVTLSCSPISGHRSVSWYQQTPGQGLQFLFEYFSETQRNKGNFPGRFSGRQFSNSRSEMNVSTLELGDSALYLCASSPTGNTGELFFGEGSRLTVL.

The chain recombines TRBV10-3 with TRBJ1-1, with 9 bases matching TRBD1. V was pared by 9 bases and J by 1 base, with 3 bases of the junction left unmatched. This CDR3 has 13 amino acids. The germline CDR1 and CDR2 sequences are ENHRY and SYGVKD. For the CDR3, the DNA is TGTGCCATAAGACAGGGGGAGAACACTGAAGCTTTCTTT. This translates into CAIRQGENTEAFF.